The sequence of this T cell receptor (beta chain) was determined in a study of CD8+ T cells in alopecia areata. Turning to the study itself: Tofacitinib dosing lasted 6 to 18 months, which was then followed by 6 months off drug.

This sample's treatment: oral pan-JAK inhibitor, 5-10 mg twice daily. Lesional scalp punch biopsies and peripheral blood were collected from alopecia areata patients. Cell sorting was applied to PBMCs, and CD4+ and CD8+ T cells were collected. Points on this clone: Antigen: not known.

The sequencing template was cDNA reverse transcribed from extracted RNA. Libraries were prepared by immunoSEQ multiplex PCR; TCRdb keeps only in-frame clonotypes and omits some of them. Among 140,000 to 150,000 clones, around half were seen once, and the ten largest hold more than 15%. The study, taken as a whole, reports: Possibly because of HLA-related factors, TCR sharing was less clear across patients than in mice.

The CDR3 sequence is 13 residues long. Trimming took off 0 bases at V and 0 bases at J, with 4 bases between the two ends. Germline V lookup: CDR1 SGHDT, CDR2 YYEEEE. The rearrangement links TRBV5-6 to TRBJ2-7; the D is unclear. The receptor was isolated from a human donor with alopecia areata. Sample: CD8+ T cells sorted from blood, taken at week 4, from a patient treated with tofacitinib. Here the CDR3 DNA reads TGTGCCAGCAGCTTGGACATCTCCTACGAGCAGTACTTC. As protein: CASSLDISYEQYF.